Listed below are T cell receptor beta chains from one sample, sequenced in a study of T cells in Graves' hyperthyroidism and ophthalmopathy. Via MiXCR, TCRdb re-called the multiplex PCR reads, giving one row per CDR3 protein. This sample has approximately 270,000 distinct CDR3 sequences, with approximately 14% found just once. The sample taken for sequencing was blood. These receptors came from a woman aged 40 to 50 with Graves' hyperthyroidism that later progressed to Graves' ophthalmopathy. Each CDR3 is given with its conserved first and last residue. The order of the fields is V gene, D gene, clone size, J gene, CDR3 protein, CDR3 DNA. D genes are given only for firm matches. Rows give clone size only sometimes, using once, few, many, or a class for an expanded clone.

V gene: TRBV13; D gene: TRBD1; clone size: many; J gene: TRBJ1-2; CDR3 protein: CASSLGQPNYGYTF; CDR3 DNA: TGTGCCAGCAGCTTGGGACAGCCGAACTATGGCTACACCTTC
V gene: TRBV6-5; D gene: -; clone size: many; J gene: TRBJ2-2; CDR3 protein: CASSYGGTGELFF; CDR3 DNA: TGTGCCAGCAGTTATGGGGGTACCGGGGAGCTGTTTTTT
V gene: TRBV28; D gene: TRBD2; clone size: -; J gene: TRBJ2-7; CDR3 protein: CASSFGLAGPSYEQYF; CDR3 DNA: TGTGCCAGCAGTTTCGGGCTAGCGGGACCCTCTTACGAGCAGTACTTC
V gene: TRBV5-1; D gene: -; clone size: many; J gene: TRBJ2-1; CDR3 protein: CASSFFIAEGEQFF; CDR3 DNA: TGCGCCAGCAGCTTTTTTATAGCGGAGGGGGAGCAGTTCTTC
V gene: TRBV7-9; D gene: -; clone size: many; J gene: TRBJ2-7; CDR3 protein: CASSSSLRAEQYF; CDR3 DNA: TGTGCCAGCAGCTCTTCCCTTAGGGCCGAGCAGTACTTC
V gene: TRBV29-1; D gene: -; clone size: many; J gene: TRBJ2-5; CDR3 protein: CSVQRPKEETQYF; CDR3 DNA: TGCAGCGTTCAGCGGCCGAAAGAAGAGACCCAGTACTTC
V gene: TRBV27; D gene: -; clone size: many; J gene: TRBJ2-1; CDR3 protein: CATNPLGYNEQFF; CDR3 DNA: TGTGCCACCAACCCGTTAGGTTACAATGAGCAGTTCTTC
V gene: TRBV3-1; D gene: TRBD1; clone size: many; J gene: TRBJ2-3; CDR3 protein: CASSYPGGADTQYF; CDR3 DNA: TGTGCCAGCAGTTACCCAGGGGGCGCGGATACGCAGTATTTT
V gene: TRBV28; D gene: -; clone size: many; J gene: TRBJ1-5; CDR3 protein: CASRQTLGQPQHF; CDR3 DNA: TGTGCCAGCAGGCAAACACTGGGTCAGCCCCAGCATTTT
V gene: TRBV11-2; D gene: -; clone size: many; J gene: TRBJ2-7; CDR3 protein: CASSALWLAVSYEQYF; CDR3 DNA: TGTGCCAGCAGCGCCCTTTGGCTAGCCGTTTCCTACGAGCAGTACTTC
V gene: TRBV4-1; D gene: TRBD2; clone size: many; J gene: TRBJ2-5; CDR3 protein: CASSQARGTSGGYQETQYF; CDR3 DNA: TGCGCCAGCAGCCAAGCGCGGGGTACTAGCGGGGGGTACCAAGAGACCCAGTACTTC
V gene: TRBV20-1; D gene: -; clone size: many; J gene: TRBJ1-2; CDR3 protein: CSAPTGRGYGYTF; CDR3 DNA: TGCAGTGCCCCAACAGGCAGGGGCTATGGCTACACCTTC